This is a list of T cell receptor beta chains from one sample in a study of blood T cells in healthy people across ages. Each CDR3 protein gets one entry after TCRdb re-called the 5' RACE reads with MiXCR. The table lists roughly 680,000 distinct CDR3 sequences, around 21% of them singletons. Material: blood. The receptors come from a man aged 70-80 years in good health. Each CDR3 is given with its conserved first and last residue. Fields, in order: V gene, clone size, J gene, D gene, CDR3 DNA, CDR3 protein. D genes are given only for firm matches. Clone size appears in some rows only: once, few, many, or a class for an expanded clone.

v_call: TRBV6-1
clone_size: many
j_call: TRBJ2-5
d_call: TRBD1
cdr3_nt: TGTGCCAGCAGTGAACAGGGGGACGAAGAGACCCAGTACTTC
cdr3_aa: CASSEQGDEETQYF

v_call: TRBV9
clone_size: -
j_call: TRBJ2-5
d_call: TRBD2
cdr3_nt: TGTGCCAGCAGCCCTGGGGGGGAACCGGTGGAGACCCAGTACTTC
cdr3_aa: CASSPGGEPVETQYF

v_call: TRBV12-3/TRBV12-4
clone_size: few
j_call: TRBJ2-1
d_call: -
cdr3_nt: TGTGCCAGCAGTTACGGGACTCAGCAGTTCTTC
cdr3_aa: CASSYGTQQFF

v_call: TRBV5-1
clone_size: -
j_call: TRBJ1-4
d_call: TRBD1
cdr3_nt: TGCGCCAGCAGCTTGCAGGGGACAGCTAATGAAAAACTGTTTTTT
cdr3_aa: CASSLQGTANEKLFF

v_call: TRBV30
clone_size: -
j_call: TRBJ2-5
d_call: -
cdr3_nt: TGTGCCTGGAGTAAAGGGAATTTTTTGTACCAAGAGACCCAGTACTTC
cdr3_aa: CAWSKGNFLYQETQYF

v_call: TRBV2
clone_size: few
j_call: TRBJ2-2
d_call: -
cdr3_nt: TGTGCCAGCAGTGAAGGGCGGGGAAACACCGGGGAGCTGTTTTTT
cdr3_aa: CASSEGRGNTGELFF

v_call: TRBV28
clone_size: -
j_call: TRBJ2-6
d_call: -
cdr3_nt: TGTGCCAGCAGTCATACAGAGGTCACCAACGTCCTGACTTTC
cdr3_aa: CASSHTEVTNVLTF

v_call: TRBV7-8
clone_size: -
j_call: TRBJ2-3
d_call: TRBD1
cdr3_nt: TGTGCCAGCAGCACAGGACAGGGGGCAATCACAGATACGCAGTATTTT
cdr3_aa: CASSTGQGAITDTQYF

v_call: TRBV21-1
clone_size: -
j_call: TRBJ1-2
d_call: -
cdr3_nt: TGTGCCGGCAGCACGCCGGGACAGGGGCTTAACTATGGCTACACCTTC
cdr3_aa: CAGSTPGQGLNYGYTF

v_call: TRBV12-3/TRBV12-4
clone_size: few
j_call: TRBJ2-5
d_call: -
cdr3_nt: TGTGCCGGCAGTTTCGATAGGTCAAGGGGGACCCAGTACTTC
cdr3_aa: CAGSFDRSRGTQYF

v_call: TRBV11-2
clone_size: -
j_call: TRBJ2-2
d_call: -
cdr3_nt: TGTGCCAGCAGCTTGGGTGGCGGAACGAACACCGGGGAGCTGTTTTTT
cdr3_aa: CASSLGGGTNTGELFF

v_call: TRBV20-1
clone_size: few
j_call: TRBJ2-7
d_call: -
cdr3_nt: TGCAGTGCTAGAGACATCTACGAGCAGTACTTC
cdr3_aa: CSARDIYEQYF

v_call: TRBV18
clone_size: few
j_call: TRBJ2-7
d_call: -
cdr3_nt: TGTGCCAGCTCACCATATTCCTACGAGCAGTACTTC
cdr3_aa: CASSPYSYEQYF

v_call: TRBV5-1
clone_size: -
j_call: TRBJ2-7
d_call: TRBD1
cdr3_nt: TGCGCCAGCAGCTTGAGGGGGACAGGGGGCGCCGAGCAGTACTTC
cdr3_aa: CASSLRGTGGAEQYF